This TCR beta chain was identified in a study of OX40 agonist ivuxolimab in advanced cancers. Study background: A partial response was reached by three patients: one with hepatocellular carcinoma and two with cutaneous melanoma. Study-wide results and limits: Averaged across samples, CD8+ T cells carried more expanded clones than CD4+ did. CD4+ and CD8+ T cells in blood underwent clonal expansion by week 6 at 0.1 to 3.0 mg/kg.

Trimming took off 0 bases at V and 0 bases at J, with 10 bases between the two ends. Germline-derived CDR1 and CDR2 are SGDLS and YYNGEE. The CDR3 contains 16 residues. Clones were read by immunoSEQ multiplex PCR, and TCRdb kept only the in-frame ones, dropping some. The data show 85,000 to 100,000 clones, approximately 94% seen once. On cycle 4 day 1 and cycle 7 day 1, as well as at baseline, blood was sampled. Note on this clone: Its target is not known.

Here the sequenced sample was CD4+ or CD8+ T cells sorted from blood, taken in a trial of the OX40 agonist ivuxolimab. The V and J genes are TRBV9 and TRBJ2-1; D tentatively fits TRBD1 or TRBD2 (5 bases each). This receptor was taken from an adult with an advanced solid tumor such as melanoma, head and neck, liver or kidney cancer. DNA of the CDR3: TGTGCCAGCAGCGTAGGGGGGAGACGCTCCTACAATGAGCAGTTCTTC. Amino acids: CASSVGGRRSYNEQFF.